This T cell receptor beta chain was recovered during a study of cytomegalovirus exposure and HLA in healthy donors. Study-level points and caveats: Earlier analysis yielded a pattern in which most TCR beta V segments were productive about 90% or about 30% of the time. As was reported, the classifier diagnosed cytomegalovirus status with high specificity and sensitivity. Many donors shared some public TCRs, even though most TCR sequences were rare. The study labeled around 160 TCR beta chains cytomegalovirus-associated.

Details on this clone: What it binds is not known.

Use of 60 Vbeta and 13 Jbeta primers characterized the PCR. Measured with immunoSEQ multiplex PCR; TCRdb has only the in-frame clones, and not every one. The data show roughly 150,000 clones, around 72% seen once. The receptor was derived from a woman in her thirties or forties in good health and CMV-seropositive. Sequenced input: PBMCs.

The CDR3 region is CAGGTSADTQYF. In DNA form, the CDR3 reads TGTGCCGGAGGGACTTCCGCAGATACGCAGTATTTT. J is TRBJ2-3 and V is TRBV5-4; D may be TRBD2 (6 bases). Germline V gene lookup returns CDR1 SGHNT and CDR2 YYREEE (reference sequence). This CDR3 is built from 12 residues. V lost 10 bases to trimming and J lost 4 bases, with 13 bases between them. Full variable domain (rest looked up from reference TRBV5-4 and TRBJ2-3): ETGVTQSPTHLIKTRGQQVTLRCSSQSGHNTVSWYQQALGQGPQFIFQYYREEENGRGNFPPRFSGLQFPNYSSELNVNALELDDSALYLCAGGTSADTQYFGPGTRLTVL.